This is a list of T cell receptor beta chains from one sample in a study of blood T cell repertoires in COVID-19. Clones were sequenced by immunoSEQ multiplex PCR, and TCRdb holds only the in-frame ones, with some missing. The data hold 230,000 or so clones, with around 84% observed a single time. What was sequenced was PBMCs or T cells enriched from blood (not recorded which). Receptors were obtained from a woman between 45 and 65 years old who had been exposed to COVID-19. The CDR3 runs from the conserved cysteine through the conserved F or W. A D gene is named only where the DNA matches it firmly. Some rows have no size entry. The others give once, few or many, or a class for an expanded clone.

D gene: -
J gene: TRBJ1-6
V gene: TRBV19
clone size: -
CDR3 DNA: TGTGCCAGTAGTCTCGATATTCGGTCACCCCTCCACTTT
CDR3 protein: CASSLDIRSPLHF

D gene: TRBD1
J gene: TRBJ1-4
V gene: TRBV28
clone size: -
CDR3 DNA: TGTGCCAGCAGGCGACAGGGAGGACGCGAAAAACTGTTTTTT
CDR3 protein: CASRRQGGREKLFF

D gene: -
J gene: TRBJ1-5
V gene: TRBV6-5
clone size: -
CDR3 DNA: TGTGCCAGCAGTTACTCTGGCCAGCCCCAGCATTTT
CDR3 protein: CASSYSGQPQHF

D gene: TRBD1
J gene: TRBJ1-6
V gene: TRBV5-4
clone size: -
CDR3 DNA: TGTGCCAGCAGCTTGGCGGGGACAGGGGAATCACCCCTCCACTTT
CDR3 protein: CASSLAGTGESPLHF

D gene: -
J gene: TRBJ2-3
V gene: TRBV29-1
clone size: -
CDR3 DNA: TGCAGCGTGCAGACAGTTACTAGCACAGATACGCAGTATTTT
CDR3 protein: CSVQTVTSTDTQYF

D gene: TRBD2
J gene: TRBJ2-7
V gene: TRBV11-2
clone size: -
CDR3 DNA: TGTGCCAGCGGGGTAGCGGGGGTCTACGAGCAGTACTTC
CDR3 protein: CASGVAGVYEQYF

D gene: -
J gene: TRBJ1-3
V gene: TRBV10-3
clone size: -
CDR3 DNA: TGTGCCATCAGTGAGGGAGGGTGGGGCGGCAGCTCTGGAAACACCATATATTTT
CDR3 protein: CAISEGGWGGSSGNTIYF

D gene: TRBD1
J gene: TRBJ1-1
V gene: TRBV7-2
clone size: -
CDR3 DNA: TGTGCCAGCAGCCCTGGGACAGGGGGGACTGAAGCTTTCTTT
CDR3 protein: CASSPGTGGTEAFF

D gene: -
J gene: TRBJ1-2
V gene: TRBV7-2
clone size: -
CDR3 DNA: TGTGCCAGCAGCTTAGCCAGAACGGGGGTCTATGGCTACACCTTC
CDR3 protein: CASSLARTGVYGYTF

D gene: -
J gene: TRBJ1-5
V gene: TRBV7-9
clone size: few
CDR3 DNA: TGTGCCAGCAGCTTAGAAGGGGGGCCCCAGCATTTT
CDR3 protein: CASSLEGGPQHF

D gene: -
J gene: TRBJ1-1
V gene: TRBV7-9
clone size: -
CDR3 DNA: TGTGCCAGCAGCTCGACAGGAGAGGGTTTTGAAGCTTTCTTT
CDR3 protein: CASSSTGEGFEAFF

D gene: -
J gene: TRBJ1-1
V gene: TRBV5-1
clone size: -
CDR3 DNA: TGCGCCAGCAGCTTTGGAGGGCTCCTCATGAACACTGAAGCTTTCTTT
CDR3 protein: CASSFGGLLMNTEAFF

D gene: TRBD2
J gene: TRBJ2-5
V gene: TRBV7-2
clone size: -
CDR3 DNA: TGTGCCAGCAGCTCTCAGGGACTAGGGATGGAGACCCAGTACTTC
CDR3 protein: CASSSQGLGMETQYF

D gene: TRBD2
J gene: TRBJ2-1
V gene: TRBV11-2
clone size: -
CDR3 DNA: TGTGCCAGCAGCTTAGTGGGGAGGGCTAGCGGGGGGAATGAGCAGTTCTTC
CDR3 protein: CASSLVGRASGGNEQFF

D gene: -
J gene: TRBJ2-1
V gene: TRBV5-1
clone size: -
CDR3 DNA: TGCGCCAGCAGCTTGGACTGGGGGCCGTATGAGCAGTTCTTC
CDR3 protein: CASSLDWGPYEQFF

D gene: TRBD1
J gene: TRBJ2-2
V gene: TRBV30
clone size: few
CDR3 DNA: TGTGCCTGGAGAGCCCAGGGACAGGGATACACCGGGGAGCTGTTTTTT
CDR3 protein: CAWRAQGQGYTGELFF

D gene: -
J gene: TRBJ2-7
V gene: TRBV5-4
clone size: -
CDR3 DNA: TGTGCCAGCAGCCCTAGGGGAAAGGGTCTTGACGAGCAGTACTTC
CDR3 protein: CASSPRGKGLDEQYF

D gene: -
J gene: TRBJ1-1
V gene: TRBV6-5
clone size: -
CDR3 DNA: TGTGCCAGCAGCCCCCTGGGGCAGCTGAACACTGAAGCTTTCTTT
CDR3 protein: CASSPLGQLNTEAFF

D gene: -
J gene: TRBJ1-2
V gene: TRBV3-1/TRBV3-2
clone size: -
CDR3 DNA: TGTGCCAGCAGCCAACAGGTTAACTATGGCTACACCTTC
CDR3 protein: CASSQQVNYGYTF

D gene: -
J gene: TRBJ1-1
V gene: TRBV6-2/TRBV6-3
clone size: -
CDR3 DNA: TGTGCCAGCAGCCGAGCTCGATTGAGCACTGAAGCTTTCTTT
CDR3 protein: CASSRARLSTEAFF

D gene: -
J gene: TRBJ1-1
V gene: TRBV6-5
clone size: many
CDR3 DNA: TGTGCCAGCACCGTTAACACTGAAGCTTTCTTT
CDR3 protein: CASTVNTEAFF

D gene: -
J gene: TRBJ2-7
V gene: TRBV10-3
clone size: -
CDR3 DNA: TGTGCCATCAGTGAGTCACGCAGGGACTCCTACGAGCAGTACTTC
CDR3 protein: CAISESRRDSYEQYF

D gene: -
J gene: TRBJ2-1
V gene: TRBV14
clone size: -
CDR3 DNA: TGTGCCAGCAGCCGGCCATCAGGGCTGGCCTACAATGAGCAGTTCTTC
CDR3 protein: CASSRPSGLAYNEQFF

D gene: -
J gene: TRBJ1-1
V gene: TRBV5-5
clone size: once
CDR3 DNA: TGTGCCAGCAGCTTGGAAGGAGGTTGGAGGACTGAAGCTTTCTTT
CDR3 protein: CASSLEGGWRTEAFF

D gene: -
J gene: TRBJ1-4
V gene: TRBV4-3
clone size: -
CDR3 DNA: TGCGCCAGCAGTGGTTCCAAGGGAGCTCGATTTGAAAAACTGTTTTTT
CDR3 protein: CASSGSKGARFEKLFF

D gene: TRBD1
J gene: TRBJ1-1
V gene: TRBV19
clone size: -
CDR3 DNA: TGTGCCAGTACCCCTGGACAGGGACTTGGAGGTTTTGAAGCTTTCTTT
CDR3 protein: CASTPGQGLGGFEAFF

D gene: TRBD2
J gene: TRBJ2-2
V gene: TRBV7-2
clone size: -
CDR3 DNA: TGTGCCAGCAGCACGCTAGCGGGGGGGGCCGGGGAGCTGTTTTTT
CDR3 protein: CASSTLAGGAGELFF

D gene: TRBD1
J gene: TRBJ2-7
V gene: TRBV30
clone size: -
CDR3 DNA: TGTGCCTGGGGTACAGGGGGCATCTACGAGCAGTACTTC
CDR3 protein: CAWGTGGIYEQYF

D gene: -
J gene: TRBJ2-5
V gene: TRBV6-5
clone size: once
CDR3 DNA: TGTGCCAGCAGCTCGGGGACTTCCGAAGAGACCCAGTACTTC
CDR3 protein: CASSSGTSEETQYF

D gene: TRBD1
J gene: TRBJ2-5
V gene: TRBV24-1
clone size: -
CDR3 DNA: TGTGCCACCAGTGACCTAGGGGGCACAGGGCCAGAGACCCAGTACTTC
CDR3 protein: CATSDLGGTGPETQYF

D gene: -
J gene: TRBJ1-6
V gene: TRBV5-1
clone size: -
CDR3 DNA: TGCGCCAGCAGCTTGGAGGTCAGAGGGGGATATAATTCACCCCTCCACTTT
CDR3 protein: CASSLEVRGGYNSPLHF

D gene: -
J gene: TRBJ1-2
V gene: TRBV7-9
clone size: -
CDR3 DNA: TGTGCCAGCAGCGACCCAGGGGTTCGGTCCTATGGCTACACCTTC
CDR3 protein: CASSDPGVRSYGYTF

D gene: TRBD1
J gene: TRBJ1-5
V gene: TRBV10-3
clone size: few
CDR3 DNA: TGTGCCATCAGTGAGCCAGGGGGCGGACAGCCCCAGCATTTT
CDR3 protein: CAISEPGGGQPQHF

D gene: -
J gene: TRBJ1-1
V gene: TRBV5-1
clone size: -
CDR3 DNA: TGCGCCAGCAGCTTGGATTCTAACACTGAAGCTTTCTTT
CDR3 protein: CASSLDSNTEAFF

D gene: -
J gene: TRBJ1-6
V gene: TRBV13
clone size: -
CDR3 DNA: TGTGCCAGCAGCTTACACCCCCTTGGGAGATACCATAATTCACCCCTCCACTTT
CDR3 protein: CASSLHPLGRYHNSPLHF

D gene: -
J gene: TRBJ2-7
V gene: TRBV12-3/TRBV12-4
clone size: few
CDR3 DNA: TGTGCCAGCAGTTCCCAGGGTTTGGGCGAGCAGTACTTC
CDR3 protein: CASSSQGLGEQYF

D gene: TRBD2
J gene: TRBJ2-1
V gene: TRBV7-2
clone size: -
CDR3 DNA: TGTGCCAGCAGCTCAGGGACTAGCGGGGTATACAATGAGCAGTTCTTC
CDR3 protein: CASSSGTSGVYNEQFF

D gene: TRBD1
J gene: TRBJ1-2
V gene: TRBV7-8
clone size: -
CDR3 DNA: TGTGCCAGCAGCTCACAGGGGCAAGAGAGCTATGGCTACACCTTC
CDR3 protein: CASSSQGQESYGYTF

D gene: TRBD2
J gene: TRBJ2-5
V gene: TRBV3-1/TRBV3-2
clone size: -
CDR3 DNA: TGTGCCAGCTCGCAACGGGGGGGAGAGACCCAGTACTTC
CDR3 protein: CASSQRGGETQYF

D gene: -
J gene: TRBJ2-7
V gene: TRBV5-1
clone size: -
CDR3 DNA: TGCGCCAGCAGCTTGACTAGCTGGCGAGGCGAGCAGTACTTC
CDR3 protein: CASSLTSWRGEQYF

D gene: TRBD1
J gene: TRBJ1-2
V gene: TRBV7-9
clone size: -
CDR3 DNA: TGTGCCAGCAGCCCGCTTGGGACAGGAGGGGACAGCTACACCTTC
CDR3 protein: CASSPLGTGGDSYTF

D gene: -
J gene: TRBJ1-1
V gene: TRBV19
clone size: -
CDR3 DNA: TGTGCCAGTAGTATTTCCGGGACAAAGAACACTGAAGCTTTCTTT
CDR3 protein: CASSISGTKNTEAFF

D gene: TRBD2
J gene: TRBJ2-2
V gene: TRBV2
clone size: -
CDR3 DNA: TGTGCCAGCAGCGGGAGGGAGACCGGGGAGCTGTTTTTT
CDR3 protein: CASSGRETGELFF

D gene: -
J gene: TRBJ2-3
V gene: TRBV7-2
clone size: -
CDR3 DNA: TGTGCCAGCAGCTTAGAATTTTCTAGCACAGATACGCAGTATTTT
CDR3 protein: CASSLEFSSTDTQYF

D gene: -
J gene: TRBJ2-3
V gene: TRBV10-3
clone size: -
CDR3 DNA: TGTGCCATCAGTGGGGGTGGGGGCGCTGGGGCAGATACGCAGTATTTT
CDR3 protein: CAISGGGGAGADTQYF

D gene: -
J gene: TRBJ2-7
V gene: TRBV21-1
clone size: -
CDR3 DNA: TGTGCCAGCAGCAAAGCGCGTAGGGGCTACGAGCAGTACTTC
CDR3 protein: CASSKARRGYEQYF

D gene: -
J gene: TRBJ1-1
V gene: TRBV27
clone size: few
CDR3 DNA: TGTGCCAGCAGTGAAGGACATAGCACTGAAGCTTTCTTT
CDR3 protein: CASSEGHSTEAFF

D gene: TRBD1
J gene: TRBJ1-4
V gene: TRBV10-2
clone size: -
CDR3 DNA: TGCGCCAGCAGTGAGGGGTCGACAGGGAATGAAAAACTGTTTTTT
CDR3 protein: CASSEGSTGNEKLFF

D gene: -
J gene: TRBJ1-6
V gene: TRBV6-6
clone size: -
CDR3 DNA: TGTGCCAGCAGTTACGGAGGACGAGCAGGTTCACCCCTCCACTTT
CDR3 protein: CASSYGGRAGSPLHF